These T cell receptor beta chains were read from a single sample in a study of T cells in Graves' hyperthyroidism and ophthalmopathy. MiXCR, applied by TCRdb to the multiplex PCR reads, yields one record per CDR3 protein. The data show hundreds of thousands of distinct CDR3 sequences, over 40% seen once. The specimen was peripheral blood or thyroid tissue (not recorded which). Source of these receptors: an adult man with Graves' disease, either hyperthyroidism or ophthalmopathy (not recorded which). The CDR3 runs from the conserved cysteine through the conserved F or W. Fields, in order: clone size, J gene, V gene, D gene, CDR3 DNA, CDR3 protein. A D gene is named only where the DNA matches it firmly. The listing skips clone size in some rows; elsewhere it reads once, few, many or a size class.

abundance: -
j_gene: TRBJ2-7
v_gene: TRBV29-1
d_gene: -
CDR3nt: TGCAGCAGTGAAGAAATGTACTACGAGCAGTACTTC
CDR3aa: CSSEEMYYEQYF

abundance: few
j_gene: TRBJ2-5
v_gene: TRBV19
d_gene: TRBD2
CDR3nt: TGTGCCAGTAGTACCGGGGGGGGGCTAGCGGGGGCCGAGACCCAGTACTTC
CDR3aa: CASSTGGGLAGAETQYF

abundance: many
j_gene: TRBJ1-2
v_gene: TRBV15
d_gene: TRBD1
CDR3nt: TGTGCCACCAGCACCCGGACAGGGATGGACTATGGCTACACCTTC
CDR3aa: CATSTRTGMDYGYTF

abundance: many
j_gene: TRBJ2-7
v_gene: TRBV7-8
d_gene: -
CDR3nt: TGTGCCAGCAGCCTAAGCCCAGCGGCGGGGGAGCAGTACTTC
CDR3aa: CASSLSPAAGEQYF

abundance: few
j_gene: TRBJ2-7
v_gene: TRBV2
d_gene: TRBD1
CDR3nt: TGTGCCAGCAGTCCCGGGTCCGGGACAGGGGGCAGGAACGAGCAGTACTTC
CDR3aa: CASSPGSGTGGRNEQYF

abundance: many
j_gene: TRBJ1-4
v_gene: TRBV7-2
d_gene: -
CDR3nt: TGTGCCAGCAGCCGTAGCCCAACTAATGAAAAACTGTTTTTT
CDR3aa: CASSRSPTNEKLFF

abundance: -
j_gene: TRBJ2-7
v_gene: TRBV19
d_gene: TRBD2
CDR3nt: TGTGCCAGTAGTATAGAGCGGACTAGCGGGCCCATTTCCTACGAGCAGTACTTC
CDR3aa: CASSIERTSGPISYEQYF

abundance: -
j_gene: TRBJ1-2
v_gene: TRBV29-1
d_gene: -
CDR3nt: TGCAGCCTTGACAGATATAACTATGGCTACACCTTC
CDR3aa: CSLDRYNYGYTF

abundance: few
j_gene: TRBJ2-5
v_gene: TRBV20-1
d_gene: -
CDR3nt: TGCAGTGCTAGAGAGACGGTCGGTAGGGGCGAGACCCAGTACTTC
CDR3aa: CSARETVGRGETQYF

abundance: -
j_gene: TRBJ2-7
v_gene: TRBV6-1
d_gene: TRBD2
CDR3nt: TGTGCCAGCAGTTACGACGGGAGGGCCCCCGAGCAGTACTTC
CDR3aa: CASSYDGRAPEQYF

abundance: -
j_gene: TRBJ1-6
v_gene: TRBV5-6
d_gene: -
CDR3nt: TGTGCCAGCAGCTTCTTCACCTATAATTCACCCCTCCACTTT
CDR3aa: CASSFFTYNSPLHF

abundance: -
j_gene: TRBJ2-7
v_gene: TRBV20-1
d_gene: TRBD2
CDR3nt: TGCAGTGCTAGGGGCCTAGCGGGAGACCTCTCCTACGAGCAGTACTTC
CDR3aa: CSARGLAGDLSYEQYF

abundance: few
j_gene: TRBJ1-3
v_gene: TRBV25-1
d_gene: -
CDR3nt: TGTGCCAGCAGTACCGCCGGGACAACCTCTGGAAACACCATATATTTT
CDR3aa: CASSTAGTTSGNTIYF

abundance: -
j_gene: TRBJ2-7
v_gene: TRBV25-1
d_gene: -
CDR3nt: TGTGCTAGTAGTGGCCTCGGCCGAGTGTACGAGCAGTACTTC
CDR3aa: CASSGLGRVYEQYF

abundance: few
j_gene: TRBJ2-7
v_gene: TRBV10-3
d_gene: -
CDR3nt: TGTGCCAGCGCGTTGGGGCAGGGTTTTGGGGAGCAGTACTTC
CDR3aa: CASALGQGFGEQYF

abundance: many
j_gene: TRBJ1-6
v_gene: TRBV12-3/TRBV12-4
d_gene: -
CDR3nt: TGTGCCAGCAGCAGTCAGGGGAATTCACCCCTCCACTTT
CDR3aa: CASSSQGNSPLHF

abundance: many
j_gene: TRBJ2-5
v_gene: TRBV24-1
d_gene: TRBD1
CDR3nt: TGTGCCACCAGTGATCCTGCAGGGGGACAGGGAGGGGAGACCCAGTACTTC
CDR3aa: CATSDPAGGQGGETQYF

abundance: -
j_gene: TRBJ2-5
v_gene: TRBV20-1
d_gene: TRBD2
CDR3nt: TGCAGTGCTAACCGAGCGGGGGGTATACAAGAGACCCAGTACTTC
CDR3aa: CSANRAGGIQETQYF

abundance: many
j_gene: TRBJ1-2
v_gene: TRBV13
d_gene: -
CDR3nt: TGTGCCAGCAGCTTAGTCGGGGGCCATGGCTACACCTTC
CDR3aa: CASSLVGGHGYTF

abundance: -
j_gene: TRBJ1-2
v_gene: TRBV6-5
d_gene: -
CDR3nt: TGTGCCAGCAGTTACTCGATCTTAAGTAACTATGGCTACACCTTC
CDR3aa: CASSYSILSNYGYTF

abundance: -
j_gene: TRBJ2-7
v_gene: TRBV2
d_gene: TRBD1
CDR3nt: TGTGCCAGCAGTGAAAGGGGGCTTCCTTTCTCCTACGAGCAGTACTTC
CDR3aa: CASSERGLPFSYEQYF

abundance: -
j_gene: TRBJ1-3
v_gene: TRBV30
d_gene: TRBD1
CDR3nt: TGTGCCTGGGACAGGGGGCAAGGAAACACCATATATTTT
CDR3aa: CAWDRGQGNTIYF

abundance: -
j_gene: TRBJ1-5
v_gene: TRBV6-6
d_gene: -
CDR3nt: TGTGCCAGCAGTTACCCCCGACAGCGCGAAGGAAATCAGCCCCAGCATTTT
CDR3aa: CASSYPRQREGNQPQHF

abundance: -
j_gene: TRBJ1-4
v_gene: TRBV7-9
d_gene: -
CDR3nt: TGTGCCAGCAGCTCCAATCGGAGGGGTGAAAAACTGTTTTTT
CDR3aa: CASSSNRRGEKLFF

abundance: -
j_gene: TRBJ1-2
v_gene: TRBV29-1
d_gene: -
CDR3nt: TGCAGCGTTGATGGGGCGGGGGGCTATGGCTACACCTTC
CDR3aa: CSVDGAGGYGYTF

abundance: few
j_gene: TRBJ1-5
v_gene: TRBV12-3/TRBV12-4
d_gene: -
CDR3nt: TGTGCCAGCAGTTACTCAGCAGTTAGCAATCAGCCCCAGCATTTT
CDR3aa: CASSYSAVSNQPQHF

abundance: -
j_gene: TRBJ2-7
v_gene: TRBV7-9
d_gene: TRBD1
CDR3nt: TGTGCCAGCAGTTCACAGGGGGGTGCCCACGAGCAGTACTTC
CDR3aa: CASSSQGGAHEQYF

abundance: -
j_gene: TRBJ2-5
v_gene: TRBV7-3
d_gene: TRBD2
CDR3nt: TGTGCTCTTCGGCTAGCGGGGGGGCGCCAAGAGACCCAGTACTTC
CDR3aa: CALRLAGGRQETQYF

abundance: many
j_gene: TRBJ1-2
v_gene: TRBV29-1
d_gene: -
CDR3nt: TGCAGCGCCGGGAGGGGAGGGAATCGGGGCTACACCTTC
CDR3aa: CSAGRGGNRGYTF

abundance: -
j_gene: TRBJ1-1
v_gene: TRBV19
d_gene: -
CDR3nt: TGTGCCAGTAGTATGGGAGGGTTGAACACTGAAGCTTTCTTT
CDR3aa: CASSMGGLNTEAFF

abundance: few
j_gene: TRBJ2-5
v_gene: TRBV7-2
d_gene: -
CDR3nt: TGTGCCAGCAACCCGACAGGAGGAGAGACCCAGTACTTC
CDR3aa: CASNPTGGETQYF

abundance: many
j_gene: TRBJ1-1
v_gene: TRBV7-7
d_gene: -
CDR3nt: TGTGCTAGCAGCTTAGCGAGGGAAGCTTTCTTT
CDR3aa: CASSLAREAFF

abundance: -
j_gene: TRBJ2-5
v_gene: TRBV29-1
d_gene: -
CDR3nt: TGCAGCGTTGATGACAACATCCAAGAGACCCAGTACTTC
CDR3aa: CSVDDNIQETQYF

abundance: -
j_gene: TRBJ2-5
v_gene: TRBV7-9
d_gene: -
CDR3nt: TGCGCCAGCAGCCAAGATACTAGCCTAGGCCAAGAGACCCAGTACTTC
CDR3aa: CASSQDTSLGQETQYF

abundance: many
j_gene: TRBJ2-7
v_gene: TRBV7-2
d_gene: TRBD1
CDR3nt: TGTGCCAGCAGCTTCGACCGGGACAGGGGTTACGAGCAGTACTTC
CDR3aa: CASSFDRDRGYEQYF

abundance: -
j_gene: TRBJ1-1
v_gene: TRBV7-8
d_gene: -
CDR3nt: TGTGCTAGGCAGGGACATGCTGAAGCTTTCTTT
CDR3aa: CARQGHAEAFF

abundance: many
j_gene: TRBJ1-4
v_gene: TRBV2
d_gene: -
CDR3nt: TGTGCCAGCAGTGTCCTCAGGGCGCCTAATGAAAAACTGTTTTTT
CDR3aa: CASSVLRAPNEKLFF

abundance: -
j_gene: TRBJ1-5
v_gene: TRBV29-1
d_gene: -
CDR3nt: TGCAGCTCACCCGCAGGGGCAGGCAATCAGCCCCAGCATTTT
CDR3aa: CSSPAGAGNQPQHF

abundance: many
j_gene: TRBJ1-6
v_gene: TRBV2
d_gene: -
CDR3nt: TGTGCCAGCAGGAACAGGGAAGGTTCACCCCTCCACTTT
CDR3aa: CASRNREGSPLHF

abundance: few
j_gene: TRBJ1-2
v_gene: TRBV7-9
d_gene: -
CDR3nt: TGTGCCAGCAGCCACCCCAGTTCTTATGGCTACACCTTC
CDR3aa: CASSHPSSYGYTF

abundance: many
j_gene: TRBJ1-5
v_gene: TRBV7-8
d_gene: -
CDR3nt: TGTGCCAGCAGCTTAGTCGGACAGCCTGATCAGCCCCAGCATTTT
CDR3aa: CASSLVGQPDQPQHF

abundance: many
j_gene: TRBJ2-7
v_gene: TRBV25-1
d_gene: -
CDR3nt: TGTGCCAGCACCTCTCGGGCCGCCTACGAGCAGTACTTC
CDR3aa: CASTSRAAYEQYF

abundance: once
j_gene: TRBJ1-1
v_gene: TRBV25-1
d_gene: -
CDR3nt: TGTGCCTGGAGTGTGACAGAGAACACTGAAGCTTTCTTT
CDR3aa: CAWSVTENTEAFF

abundance: many
j_gene: TRBJ1-2
v_gene: TRBV29-1
d_gene: -
CDR3nt: TGCAGCGTTTCACCAAAACAGGGACGTTATGGCTACACCTTC
CDR3aa: CSVSPKQGRYGYTF

abundance: -
j_gene: TRBJ2-2
v_gene: TRBV5-1
d_gene: TRBD1
CDR3nt: TGCGCCAGCAGCCCAAAAGCGACAGGGATCAACACCGGGGAGCTGTTTTTT
CDR3aa: CASSPKATGINTGELFF

abundance: -
j_gene: TRBJ2-5
v_gene: TRBV7-9
d_gene: TRBD1
CDR3nt: TGTGCCAGCAGCCACTCCGGGACAGGGGGAGAGACCCAGTACTTC
CDR3aa: CASSHSGTGGETQYF

abundance: many
j_gene: TRBJ1-2
v_gene: TRBV12-3/TRBV12-4
d_gene: -
CDR3nt: TGTGCCAGCAGCTTCGGACAGATTGGCTACACCTTC
CDR3aa: CASSFGQIGYTF

abundance: once
j_gene: TRBJ1-1
v_gene: TRBV29-1
d_gene: -
CDR3nt: TGCAGCGTTGAAGGGCAGAAAGCTTTCTTT
CDR3aa: CSVEGQKAFF

abundance: -
j_gene: TRBJ2-2
v_gene: TRBV7-9
d_gene: -
CDR3nt: TGTGCCAGCAGCTTTTCGAGGGGCGGAACCGGGGAGCTGTTTTTT
CDR3aa: CASSFSRGGTGELFF

abundance: many
j_gene: TRBJ1-1
v_gene: TRBV10-3
d_gene: -
CDR3nt: TGTGCCATCAGTGAGTCTGCCACAGGGAATGAAGCTTTCTTT
CDR3aa: CAISESATGNEAFF

abundance: many
j_gene: TRBJ1-2
v_gene: TRBV7-9
d_gene: -
CDR3nt: TGTGCCAGCAGCTTACAGGGTCAGGACGACTATGGCTACACCTTC
CDR3aa: CASSLQGQDDYGYTF

abundance: few
j_gene: TRBJ1-4
v_gene: TRBV2
d_gene: TRBD1
CDR3nt: TGTGCCAGCAGGCGACAGGGGGATGAAAAACTGTTTTTT
CDR3aa: CASRRQGDEKLFF

abundance: many
j_gene: TRBJ2-7
v_gene: TRBV29-1
d_gene: -
CDR3nt: TGCAGCGTTGAGGGACTTGTCCCATACGAGCAGTACTTC
CDR3aa: CSVEGLVPYEQYF

abundance: few
j_gene: TRBJ1-2
v_gene: TRBV7-9
d_gene: -
CDR3nt: TGTGCCAGCAGCAAATCCCCCAGGGAAGGCTACACCTTC
CDR3aa: CASSKSPREGYTF

abundance: many
j_gene: TRBJ2-7
v_gene: TRBV7-9
d_gene: TRBD1
CDR3nt: TGTGCCAGCAGCGAAGGACTTGGGACAGGGGGCGACGAGCAGTACTTC
CDR3aa: CASSEGLGTGGDEQYF

abundance: -
j_gene: TRBJ2-7
v_gene: TRBV15
d_gene: TRBD1
CDR3nt: TGTGCCACCAGCAGAGGAAGACAGGGGGCCCACGAGCAGTACTTC
CDR3aa: CATSRGRQGAHEQYF

abundance: -
j_gene: TRBJ1-1
v_gene: TRBV29-1
d_gene: TRBD1
CDR3nt: TGCAGCGTTAAAGCCGGAACAGGGGGGAGAAACACTGAAGCTTTCTTT
CDR3aa: CSVKAGTGGRNTEAFF

abundance: -
j_gene: TRBJ1-2
v_gene: TRBV7-9
d_gene: TRBD1
CDR3nt: TGTGCCAGCAGCTTGACTACCGGGACAGGGTCTGCCTATGGCTACACCTTC
CDR3aa: CASSLTTGTGSAYGYTF

abundance: -
j_gene: TRBJ1-1
v_gene: TRBV20-1
d_gene: -
CDR3nt: TGCAGTGCTAGAGGTGACAGAGCCTTGAACACTGAAGCTTTCTTT
CDR3aa: CSARGDRALNTEAFF